The 7 T cell receptor beta chains below come from one sample, sequenced in a study of early T cells in non-severe SARS-CoV-2 infection. TCRdb reprocessed the 5' RACE reads via MiXCR and lists one record per CDR3 protein. Among roughly 93,000 distinct CDR3 sequences, approximately 9.9% were seen once, and the ten largest hold around 5.1%. Sequences were obtained from whole blood. Receptors originate from an adult who was a healthcare worker with PCR-confirmed SARS-CoV-2 infection or an uninfected control (not recorded which).

This clonotype was seen repeatedly, ten times or more. V gene TRBV10-1 combines with J gene TRBJ2-7; TRBD2 matches at 14 bases. The junction had 8 bases not matched to a gene; V was cut back by 10 bases and J by 3 bases. CDR1 and CDR2 from the germline V gene are WNHNN and SYGVQD (reference sequence). The CDR3 has 15 amino acids. CDR3 protein: CATSPGTSGSYEQYF. The CDR3, as DNA: TGCGCCACCTCACCCGGGACTAGCGGGAGCTACGAGCAGTACTTC.

This clonotype was picked up many times. The chain joins TRBV7-2 to TRBJ2-7; TRBD2 aligns across 7 bases. The CDR3 loop spans 12 amino acids. Unmatched junction bases numbered 0, after V lost 4 bases and J lost 3 bases. The germline V gene has CDR1 SGHTA and CDR2 FQGNSA. The DNA for the CDR3 is TGTGCCAGCAGCTGGGAGGGCTACGAGCAGTACTTC. It codes for CASSWEGYEQYF.

This clonotype occurred a few times. The CDR3 nucleotides read TGTGCCAGCAGTGAAAGATGGGGTCTCAATGAGCAGTACTTC. Translation: CASSERWGLNEQYF. This chain connects TRBV2 to TRBJ2-7; D not resolved. CDR3 size: 14 residues. The germline V gene encodes CDR1 SNHLY and CDR2 FYNNEI. Trimming shortened V by 2 bases and J by 7 bases, and 15 bases separated the two germline ends.

This clonotype showed up just a few times. The rearrangement joins TRBV20-1 to TRBJ2-2; D perhaps matches TRBD2 (6 bases). The CDR3 sequence is 13 residues long. The germline V gene has CDR1 DFQATT and CDR2 SNEGSKA (reference sequence). V was trimmed by 5 bases and J by 11 bases, leaving 18 bases between them. In nucleotides, the CDR3 is TGCAGTGCTTCGGGCCCTCTGGGAGGAGAGCTGTTTTTT. Protein product: CSASGPLGGELFF.

This clonotype was recorded many times. The chain couples TRBV5-6 to TRBJ2-1; D not certain. Trimming left V 0 bases short and J 0 bases short, with 7 bases between. In germline, CDR1 is SGHDT, CDR2 YYEEEE. CDR3 size: 15 residues. CDR3 in amino acids: CASSLASYSYNEQFF. In DNA form, the CDR3 reads TGTGCCAGCAGCTTGGCTTCCTACTCCTACAATGAGCAGTTCTTC.

This rearrangement joins TRBV29-1 to TRBJ1-2; D remains ambiguous. Trimming removed 6 bases from V and 8 bases from J, with 13 bases in between. CDR1 is SQVTM and CDR2 is ANQGSEA in the germline V gene. The CDR3 sequence is 11 residues long. The CDR3 coding sequence is TGCAGCGTACCCCTCCCGGGAGGCTACACCTTC. Protein sequence: CSVPLPGGYTF.

The V gene is TRBV20-1, the J gene TRBJ2-7; D not certain. This CDR3 is 13 amino acids long. Germline CDR1 DFQATT, CDR2 SNEGSKA (reference sequence). V shed 1 base and J shed 3 bases, with 10 bases lying between them. Written as DNA, the CDR3 is TGCAGTGCTAGAGGAGTGGCCTTCTACGAGCAGTACTTC. Its translation: CSARGVAFYEQYF.